Listed below are T cell receptor beta chains from one sample, sequenced in a study of cytomegalovirus exposure and HLA in healthy donors. The repertoire was sequenced with immunoSEQ multiplex PCR; TCRdb's copy has only in-frame clones and lacks some. The sample contains tens of thousands of clones, more than 75% of which appear only once. Sequencing was done on a sample of PBMCs. These receptor sequences come from a man aged 18 to 30 in good health and CMV-seronegative. CDR3s include the opening cysteine and the closing phenylalanine or tryptophan. The D gene is left open where the match is weak. Clone size is given for some rows only: seen once, a few or many times, or a class if the clone is expanded.

J,V,size,D,CDR3,DNA
TRBJ2-6,TRBV30,few,NA,CAWSRSSGANVLTF,TGTGCCTGGAGTCGGAGCTCTGGGGCCAACGTCCTGACTTTC
TRBJ2-1,TRBV11-1,few,NA,CASSLSWTTNNEQFF,TGTGCCAGCAGCTTATCCTGGACAACCAACAATGAGCAGTTCTTC
TRBJ2-7,TRBV28,once,NA,CASYNIYEQYF,TGTGCCAGCTATAACATCTACGAGCAGTACTTC
TRBJ2-7,TRBV5-4,NA,TRBD1,CASSLRTGREEQYF,TGTGCCAGCAGCTTGCGGACAGGGCGGGAAGAGCAGTACTTC
TRBJ2-2,TRBV12-5,NA,TRBD1,CASGAGTGNTGELFF,TGTGCTAGTGGGGCCGGGACAGGGAACACCGGGGAGTTGTTTTTT
TRBJ2-7,TRBV4-1,NA,TRBD1,CASSPDRVPYEQYF,TGCGCCAGCAGCCCTGACAGGGTCCCCTACGAGCAGTACTTC
TRBJ2-1,TRBV5-1,NA,TRBD1,CASSMYRGNNEQFF,TGCGCCAGCAGCATGTACAGGGGGAACAATGAGCAGTTCTTC
TRBJ2-6,TRBV28,NA,NA,CASSFISGANVLTF,TGTGCCAGCAGTTTTATTTCTGGGGCCAACGTCCTGACTTTC
TRBJ2-7,TRBV5-3,few,TRBD1,CARSRDRDSSYEQYF,TGTGCCAGAAGCAGGGATCGGGACAGCTCCTACGAGCAGTACTTC
TRBJ2-2,TRBV4-1,few,NA,CASSQDLVGELFF,TGCGCCAGCAGCCAAGATTTAGTCGGGGAGCTGTTTTTT
TRBJ2-2,TRBV5-4,NA,TRBD1,CASSSNRGRNTGELFF,TGTGCCAGCAGCTCCAACAGGGGCCGGAACACCGGGGAGCTGTTTTTT
TRBJ1-3,TRBV5-4,once,TRBD1,CASSGTVSGNTIYF,TGTGCCAGCAGCGGGACAGTCTCTGGAAACACCATATATTTT
TRBJ2-3,TRBV6-5,NA,TRBD2,CASSSGLVEDTQYF,TGTGCCAGCAGTTCGGGACTAGTCGAGGATACGCAGTATTTT
TRBJ2-7,TRBV5-1,few,NA,CASSLGRGNEQYF,TGCGCCAGCAGCTTGGGCAGGGGAAACGAGCAGTACTTC
TRBJ2-5,TRBV5-4,NA,NA,CASSLTGYQETQYF,TGTGCCAGCAGCTTGACAGGGTACCAAGAGACCCAGTACTTC
TRBJ1-1,TRBV7-2,NA,NA,CASSPRRGAEAFF,TGTGCCAGCAGCCCCCGGCGGGGGGCTGAAGCTTTCTTT
TRBJ1-1,TRBV6-1,NA,NA,CASSEGEAEAFF,TGTGCCAGCAGTGAAGGCGAGGCTGAAGCTTTCTTT
TRBJ1-2,TRBV2,NA,NA,CASGLIGGTNYGYTF,TGTGCCAGCGGACTTATTGGCGGAACTAACTATGGCTACACCTTC
TRBJ2-2,TRBV7-3,NA,NA,CASSSEAVRATGELFF,TGTGCCAGCAGTTCCGAAGCCGTGCGAGCCACCGGGGAGCTGTTTTTT
TRBJ1-2,TRBV28,NA,NA,CASTEGGGYGYTF,TGTGCCAGCACCGAGGGAGGTGGGTATGGCTACACCTTC
TRBJ1-3,TRBV30,NA,TRBD1,CAWGETGTAGNTIYF,TGTGCCTGGGGGGAGACCGGGACAGCAGGAAACACCATATATTTT
TRBJ2-7,TRBV7-2,NA,TRBD2,CASSSLTSGTYEQYF,TGTGCCAGCAGCTCTTTGACTAGCGGAACCTACGAGCAGTACTTC
TRBJ2-7,TRBV28,NA,NA,CATEGVRYEQYF,TGTGCCACCGAAGGGGTGAGGTACGAGCAGTACTTC
TRBJ2-2,TRBV28,NA,TRBD2,CATRLAGGGELFF,TGTGCCACCCGACTAGCGGGAGGTGGGGAGCTGTTTTTT
TRBJ1-5,TRBV19,once,TRBD1,CASSTTGPKQPQHF,TGTGCCAGTAGTACGACAGGGCCCAAGCAGCCCCAGCATTTT
TRBJ2-3,TRBV5-1,NA,TRBD1,CASSGGQGTDTQYF,TGCGCCAGCAGCGGTGGACAGGGCACAGATACGCAGTATTTT
TRBJ2-5,TRBV2,few,NA,CASSSGEWETQYF,TGTGCCAGCAGTTCGGGAGAGTGGGAGACCCAGTACTTC
TRBJ2-3,TRBV5-4,NA,TRBD2,CASSLGLAGEATQYF,TGTGCCAGCAGCCTGGGACTAGCGGGAGAGGCTACGCAGTATTTT
TRBJ1-1,TRBV6-5,few,NA,CASRTGFYAEAFF,TGTGCCAGCAGAACAGGGTTCTACGCTGAAGCTTTCTTT
TRBJ2-2,TRBV19,NA,NA,CASARFDGELFF,TGTGCCAGTGCCAGGTTCGACGGGGAGCTGTTTTTT
TRBJ1-2,TRBV15,NA,NA,CATSRVTGVSNYGYTF,TGTGCCACCAGCAGAGTAACAGGTGTGTCTAACTATGGCTACACCTTC